Listed below are T cell receptor beta chains from one sample, sequenced in a study of monozygotic twins with inflammatory bowel disease. After re-calling the 5' RACE reads, TCRdb lists one entry per CDR3 protein, DNA absent. This sample's table reports roughly 100,000 distinct CDR3 sequences. The sequenced sample was blood. These receptors all stem from a human donor with ulcerative colitis or Crohn's disease, or a healthy co-twin of an affected twin (not recorded which). Both conserved end residues are part of each CDR3.

CDR3 protein: CASSLSNWTGYEQYF
V gene: TRBV12-3/TRBV12-4
J gene: TRBJ2-7

CDR3 protein: CASSLPRTSSEQFF
V gene: TRBV5-8
J gene: TRBJ2-1

CDR3 protein: CSARENSPLHF
V gene: TRBV20-1
J gene: TRBJ1-6

CDR3 protein: CASSRRDYGYTF
V gene: TRBV19
J gene: TRBJ1-2

CDR3 protein: CASRGSTSGYNEQFF
V gene: TRBV2
J gene: TRBJ2-1

CDR3 protein: CASSLGGSYSNQPQHF
V gene: TRBV5-1
J gene: TRBJ1-5

CDR3 protein: CASSLGTSGGVNEQFF
V gene: TRBV7-3
J gene: TRBJ2-1

CDR3 protein: CASSLRQLNTEAFF
V gene: TRBV28
J gene: TRBJ1-1

CDR3 protein: CASSPGQGYNSPLHF
V gene: TRBV12-3/TRBV12-4
J gene: TRBJ1-6

CDR3 protein: CASSPPYGTTDTQYF
V gene: TRBV3-1
J gene: TRBJ2-3

CDR3 protein: CSARSNYGYTF
V gene: TRBV20-1
J gene: TRBJ1-2

CDR3 protein: CSASSGSGEQFF
V gene: TRBV20-1
J gene: TRBJ2-1

CDR3 protein: CASSLEQATYEQYF
V gene: TRBV5-1
J gene: TRBJ2-7

CDR3 protein: CASREEGLPKTQYF
V gene: TRBV25-1
J gene: TRBJ2-5

CDR3 protein: CASSFGGELFF
V gene: TRBV7-9
J gene: TRBJ2-2

CDR3 protein: CASRPLDRGQETQYF
V gene: TRBV28
J gene: TRBJ2-5

CDR3 protein: CASGGIGTEAFF
V gene: TRBV12-5
J gene: TRBJ1-1

CDR3 protein: CASSRDLNQPQHF
V gene: TRBV7-2
J gene: TRBJ1-5

CDR3 protein: CASSLVFRGGLNTGELFF
V gene: TRBV5-1
J gene: TRBJ2-2

CDR3 protein: CSARGTSGYEQYF
V gene: TRBV20-1
J gene: TRBJ2-7

CDR3 protein: CAGSKMGGAGELFF
V gene: TRBV5-4
J gene: TRBJ2-2

CDR3 protein: CASSVGTFGYEQYF
V gene: TRBV9
J gene: TRBJ2-7

CDR3 protein: CASSKLGLAGGRTGELFF
V gene: TRBV4-3
J gene: TRBJ2-2

CDR3 protein: CASSLSAVNQPQHF
V gene: TRBV7-2
J gene: TRBJ1-5

CDR3 protein: CSARLSGRLAGAQYF
V gene: TRBV20-1
J gene: TRBJ2-5

CDR3 protein: CASSPEAGRQFF
V gene: TRBV7-3
J gene: TRBJ2-1

CDR3 protein: CASSLVLEEQFF
V gene: TRBV11-2
J gene: TRBJ2-1

CDR3 protein: CASSAQDSGYTF
V gene: TRBV6-2/TRBV6-3
J gene: TRBJ1-2

CDR3 protein: CASRDPGQGDEKLFF
V gene: TRBV5-1
J gene: TRBJ1-4

CDR3 protein: CASSFTGGTYEQYF
V gene: TRBV11-2
J gene: TRBJ2-7

CDR3 protein: CSVSGTSGRVANEQFF
V gene: TRBV29-1
J gene: TRBJ2-1

CDR3 protein: CAIRGLGVTDTQYF
V gene: TRBV10-3
J gene: TRBJ2-3

CDR3 protein: CASSPQGVANYGYTF
V gene: TRBV5-5
J gene: TRBJ1-2

CDR3 protein: CASSPGLAGDEQYF
V gene: TRBV18
J gene: TRBJ2-7

CDR3 protein: CASSQEGASGILYEQYF
V gene: TRBV4-2
J gene: TRBJ2-7

CDR3 protein: CASSLGGQRVTYEQYF
V gene: TRBV12-3/TRBV12-4
J gene: TRBJ2-7

CDR3 protein: CSARERTGNTGELFF
V gene: TRBV20-1
J gene: TRBJ2-2

CDR3 protein: CASSQTGQQYF
V gene: TRBV6-5
J gene: TRBJ2-3

CDR3 protein: CASSRDRDNEQFF
V gene: TRBV11-3
J gene: TRBJ2-1

CDR3 protein: CASSLANPGQGGGYTF
V gene: TRBV12-3/TRBV12-4
J gene: TRBJ1-2

CDR3 protein: CASSLAPDEQYF
V gene: TRBV7-9
J gene: TRBJ2-7

CDR3 protein: CSASTGTSGGAEQFF
V gene: TRBV29-1
J gene: TRBJ2-1

CDR3 protein: CSVVAGGVTGELFF
V gene: TRBV29-1
J gene: TRBJ2-2